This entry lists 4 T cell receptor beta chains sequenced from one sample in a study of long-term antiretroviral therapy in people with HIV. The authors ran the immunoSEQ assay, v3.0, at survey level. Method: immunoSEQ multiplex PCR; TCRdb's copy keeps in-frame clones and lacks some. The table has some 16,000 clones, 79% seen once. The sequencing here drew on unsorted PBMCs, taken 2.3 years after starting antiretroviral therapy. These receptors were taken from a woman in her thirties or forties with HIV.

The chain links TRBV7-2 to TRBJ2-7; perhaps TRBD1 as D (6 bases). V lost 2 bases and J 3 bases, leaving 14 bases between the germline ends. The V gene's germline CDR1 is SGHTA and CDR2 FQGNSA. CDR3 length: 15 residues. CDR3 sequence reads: CASSLNSGHNYEQYF. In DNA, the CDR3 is TGTGCCAGCAGCTTAAACTCGGGACACAACTACGAGCAGTACTTC.

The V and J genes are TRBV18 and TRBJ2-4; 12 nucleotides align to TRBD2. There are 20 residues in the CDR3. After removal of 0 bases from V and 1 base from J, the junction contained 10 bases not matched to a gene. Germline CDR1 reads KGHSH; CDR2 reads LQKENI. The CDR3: CASSPPGTSGRWRAKNIQYF. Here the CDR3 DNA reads TGTGCCAGCTCACCACCGGGTACTAGCGGGAGGTGGCGGGCCAAAAACATTCAGTACTTC.

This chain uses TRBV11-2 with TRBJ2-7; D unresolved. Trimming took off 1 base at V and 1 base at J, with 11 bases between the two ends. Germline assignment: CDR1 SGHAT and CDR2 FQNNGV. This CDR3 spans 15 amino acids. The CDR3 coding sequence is TGTGCCAGCAGCTTAGCCAGTATCTATTCCTACGAGCAGTACTTC. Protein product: CASSLASIYSYEQYF.

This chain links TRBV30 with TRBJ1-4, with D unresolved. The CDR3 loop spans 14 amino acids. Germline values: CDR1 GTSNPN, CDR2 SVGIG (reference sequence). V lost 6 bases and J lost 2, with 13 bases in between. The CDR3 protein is CACLAMRTNEKLFF. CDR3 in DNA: TGTGCCTGCCTAGCAATGAGGACTAATGAAAAACTGTTTTTT. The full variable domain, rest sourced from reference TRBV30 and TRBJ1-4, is SQTIHQWPATLVQPVGSPLSLECTVEGTSNPNLYWYRQAAGRGLQLLFYSVGIGQISSEVPQNLSASRPQDRQFILSSKKLLLSDSGFYLCACLAMRTNEKLFFGSGTQLSVL.